These 13 T cell receptor beta chains were all obtained from the same sample, sequenced in a study of T cell clonotyping in hematopoietic cell transplantation (dated by TCRdb to the early 2020s). Receptor libraries were prepared by the immunoSEQ multiplex PCR assay. The table was pulled from immuneACCESS by TCRdb, which kept in-frame rearrangements only. Such tables lose some clones; where checked, under half of the loss comes from unresolved V genes, and the rest has no known cause. This sample has 30,000 to 45,000 clones in its table, and around nine tenths of those were observed once. In total, the top ten clones hold about 2% of the sample. Sequences were obtained from peripheral blood mononuclear cells. Receptor source: a woman in her forties in good health. Some clones in this sample may be carry-over from other donors' samples.

The V gene is TRBV2, the J gene TRBJ1-2, with TRBD1 matching 9 bases. There are 14 residues in the CDR3. Germline V gene sequence: CDR1 SNHLY, CDR2 FYNNEI. V shed 6 bases, J shed 4 bases, and the junction held 6 bases outside the gene matches. As DNA, the CDR3 is TGTGCCAGCAGCGAGCCGACAGGGGGCTATGGCTACACCTTC. Protein product: CASSEPTGGYGYTF.

The chain has TRBV14 and TRBJ1-1; tentatively, D is TRBD1 (6 bases). V was pared by 4 bases and J by 4 bases, with 13 bases between. CDR3 length equals 14 residues. The germline V gene encodes CDR1 SGHDN and CDR2 FVKESK. This chain's CDR3 is CASSRFQGITEAFF. Here the CDR3 DNA reads TGTGCCAGCAGCCGATTCCAGGGGATCACTGAAGCTTTCTTT.

The V call is TRBV7-2, the J call TRBJ2-1, with a weak D call TRBD2 (6 bases). The CDR3 is made up of 15 amino acids. Trimming took off 1 base at V and 0 bases at J, with 7 bases between the two ends. CDR1 and CDR2 from the germline V gene are SGHTA and FQGNSA. CDR3 nucleotide sequence: TGTGCCAGCAGCTTAGATAGCGGCTCCTACAATGAGCAGTTCTTC. It translates to CASSLDSGSYNEQFF.

On this clone itself: The junction departs from the called germline gene at one end, perhaps through a read error. The chain couples TRBV6-1 to TRBJ1-2, with 7 bases lining up with TRBD1. CDR1 and CDR2 (germline): MNHNS, SASEGT. CDR3 size: 12 residues. This CDR3 is CASSVRDRRFSF. In DNA, the CDR3 is TGTGCCAGCAGTGTCCGGGACAGAAGGTTCTCCTTC.

This chain connects TRBV11-2 to TRBJ2-2, with unresolved D. CDR3 length: 16 residues. Germline CDR1 is SGHAT and CDR2 is FQNNGV. V lost 5 bases to trimming and J lost 0 bases, with 13 bases between them. The CDR3: CASSPFGRTNTGELFF. The DNA for the CDR3 is TGTGCCAGCAGCCCCTTCGGCCGGACGAACACCGGGGAGCTGTTTTTT.

The chain combines TRBV7-6 with TRBJ2-7, with D hard to call. Germline V gives CDR1 SGHVS, CDR2 FNYEAQ. V lost 0 bases to trimming and J lost 5 bases, with 8 bases between them. The CDR3 spans 13 residues. The CDR3 spells CASSLAVMDEQYF. DNA for the CDR3: TGTGCCAGCAGCTTAGCTGTTATGGACGAGCAGTACTTC.

The chain is built from TRBV27 and TRBJ2-7; D gene uncertain. This CDR3 spans 13 amino acids. Trimming removed 3 bases at V and 0 bases at J, with 6 bases between. Germline CDR1 reads MNHEY; CDR2 reads SMNVEV (reference sequence). The chain's CDR3 is CASSFVGSYEQYF. In nucleotides, the CDR3 is TGTGCCAGCAGTTTTGTAGGCTCCTACGAGCAGTACTTC.

The chain is built from TRBV5-6 and TRBJ1-2, with D possibly being TRBD1 (5 bases). Germline loops: CDR1 SGHDT, CDR2 YYEEEE. The V and J ends lost 1 base and 6 bases respectively, with 19 bases between them. The CDR3 consists of 16 residues. The CDR3, as DNA: TGTGCCAGCAGCTTGCTCCCAGGGAGTTTCGTGGATGGCTACACCTTC. Its protein product is CASSLLPGSFVDGYTF.

The V call is TRBV30, the J call TRBJ2-7; D may be TRBD2 (5 bases). The length of the CDR3 is 13 residues. V lost 0 bases to trimming and J lost 6 bases, with 12 bases between them. Per germline, CDR1 GTSNPN and CDR2 SVGIG (reference sequence). The CDR3 protein is CAWSVYREGEQYF. The CDR3 region has the DNA TGTGCCTGGAGTGTATACCGGGAAGGCGAGCAGTACTTC.

This chain uses TRBV29-1 with TRBJ2-7, with 10 bases lining up with TRBD1. The CDR3 runs to 15 residues. The V segment lost 6 bases and the J segment 2 bases; nucleotides outside the gene matches: 10. Germline V CDR1 and CDR2: SQVTM, ANQGSEA. This CDR3 reads CSVMGGQGTTYEQYF. CDR3 nucleotides: TGCAGCGTAATGGGGGGACAGGGGACGACCTACGAGCAGTACTTC.

A few counts support this clone. This chain uses TRBV6-4 with TRBJ2-1; D is ambiguous. The germline gives CDR1 MRHNA, CDR2 SNTAGT. The V end was cut by 0 bases, the J end by 3 bases, with 3 bases between. The CDR3 length is 13 residues. The CDR3 bases are TGTGCCAGCAGTGACTCGGACTACAATGAGCAGTTCTTC. This sequence encodes CASSDSDYNEQFF.

The chain couples TRBV30 to TRBJ2-7, with 7 nucleotides matching TRBD1. The CDR3 is 15 amino acids. V dropped 4 bases and J dropped 5; count of bases not matched to a gene: 14. Germline CDR1 reads GTSNPN; CDR2 reads SVGIG (reference sequence). The CDR3, as DNA: TGTGCCTGGAAGGAAAGAGACAGGGTGAGGGACGAGCAGTACTTC. Amino acid sequence: CAWKERDRVRDEQYF.

V is TRBV28 and J is TRBJ1-2, with D possibly being TRBD1 (5 bases). Germline-derived CDR1 and CDR2 are MDHEN and SYDVKM. The CDR3 length is 10 residues. The CDR3 spells CVWGDYGYTF. CDR3 DNA: TGTGTTTGGGGCGACTATGGCTACACCTTC.